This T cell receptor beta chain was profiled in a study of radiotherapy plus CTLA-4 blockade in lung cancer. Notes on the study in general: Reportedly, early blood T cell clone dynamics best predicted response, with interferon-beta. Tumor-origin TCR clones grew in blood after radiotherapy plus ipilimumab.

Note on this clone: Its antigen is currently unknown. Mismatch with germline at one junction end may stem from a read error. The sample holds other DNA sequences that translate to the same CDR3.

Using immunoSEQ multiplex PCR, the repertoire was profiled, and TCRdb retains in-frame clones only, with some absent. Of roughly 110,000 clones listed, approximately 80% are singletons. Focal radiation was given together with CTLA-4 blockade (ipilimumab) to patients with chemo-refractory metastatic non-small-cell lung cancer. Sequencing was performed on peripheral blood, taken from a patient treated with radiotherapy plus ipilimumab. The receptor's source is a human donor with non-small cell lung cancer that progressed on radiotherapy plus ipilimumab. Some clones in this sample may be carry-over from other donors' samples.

The CDR3 loop is CASSFQTVSTDTQYF. The CDR3 DNA follows: TGCGCCAGCAGCTTCCAGACTGTTAGCACAGATACGCAGTATTTC. The chain recombines TRBV5-1 with TRBJ2-3; D call uncertain. Germline CDR1 reads SGHRS; CDR2 reads YFSETQ. This CDR3 has 15 residues. Based on the CDR3 plus reference TRBV5-1 and TRBJ2-3, the full variable domain is KAGVTQTPRYLIKTRGQQVTLSCSPISGHRSVSWYQQTPGQGLQFLFEYFSETQRNKGNFPGRFSGRQFSNSRSEMNVSTLELGDSALYLCASSFQTVSTDTQYFGPGTRLTVL.